Listed below are T cell receptor beta chains from one sample, sequenced in a study of cytomegalovirus exposure and HLA in healthy donors. The assay was immunoSEQ multiplex PCR, and TCRdb's table has in-frame clones only and misses some. The data contain around 150,000 clones, 68% of them singletons. Sequenced: PBMCs. The receptors stem from a man aged 60 to 69 in good health and CMV-seronegative. Both conserved end residues are part of each CDR3. D genes are given only for firm matches. Where a row states a size, it is once, few, many or the class of an expanded clone; other rows omit it.

CDR3aa: CASSLDRDRGTGELFF
CDR3nt: TGCGCCAGCAGCCTGGACCGAGACAGGGGAACCGGGGAGCTGTTTTTT
v_gene: TRBV5-1
j_gene: TRBJ2-2
abundance: NA
d_gene: TRBD1

CDR3aa: CAWSSGTSGFYEQYF
CDR3nt: TGTGCCTGGAGTTCCGGGACTAGCGGGTTCTACGAGCAGTACTTC
v_gene: TRBV30
j_gene: TRBJ2-7
abundance: NA
d_gene: TRBD2

CDR3aa: CAWSVIQFNTGELFF
CDR3nt: TGTGCCTGGAGTGTAATACAGTTTAACACCGGGGAGCTGTTTTTT
v_gene: TRBV30
j_gene: TRBJ2-2
abundance: NA
d_gene: NA

CDR3aa: CASRNSYGYTF
CDR3nt: TGTGCCAGCAGAAACTCCTATGGCTACACCTTC
v_gene: TRBV6-5
j_gene: TRBJ1-2
abundance: NA
d_gene: NA

CDR3aa: CASSLAGLTGTNTF
CDR3nt: TGTGCCAGCAGCTTGGCGGGGCTGACAGGAACAAACACCTTC
v_gene: TRBV5-6
j_gene: TRBJ1-2
abundance: NA
d_gene: NA

CDR3aa: CASSEGGGPRYQPQHF
CDR3nt: TGTGCCAGCAGTGAAGGGGGGGGGCCGAGGTATCAGCCCCAGCATTTT
v_gene: TRBV6-1
j_gene: TRBJ1-5
abundance: NA
d_gene: NA

CDR3aa: CASSYDRGRQETQYF
CDR3nt: TGTGCCAGCAGTTACGATCGTGGCAGACAAGAGACCCAGTACTTC
v_gene: TRBV6-5
j_gene: TRBJ2-5
abundance: few
d_gene: NA

CDR3aa: CASSKIGGDAFF
CDR3nt: TGTGCCAGTAGTAAGATAGGGGGCGACGCTTTCTTT
v_gene: TRBV19
j_gene: TRBJ1-1
abundance: NA
d_gene: TRBD1

CDR3aa: CASSQDSYGYTF
CDR3nt: TGTGCCAGCAGCCAAGATAGTTATGGCTACACCTTC
v_gene: TRBV4-2
j_gene: TRBJ1-2
abundance: NA
d_gene: NA

CDR3aa: CSVGAAGETQYF
CDR3nt: TGCAGCGTTGGAGCGGCGGGAGAGACCCAGTACTTC
v_gene: TRBV29-1
j_gene: TRBJ2-5
abundance: NA
d_gene: NA

CDR3aa: CASSPGQYTEAFF
CDR3nt: TGTGCCAGCAGCCCCGGACAGTACACTGAAGCTTTCTTT
v_gene: TRBV7-3
j_gene: TRBJ1-1
abundance: NA
d_gene: NA

CDR3aa: CASSLEGAGVGETQYF
CDR3nt: TGTGCCAGCAGCTTGGAAGGAGCGGGAGTGGGGGAGACCCAGTACTTC
v_gene: TRBV5-4
j_gene: TRBJ2-5
abundance: few
d_gene: TRBD2

CDR3aa: CASSFGIRQGNRQYF
CDR3nt: TGTGCCAGCAGTTTTGGAATTCGGCAGGGGAATCGACAGTACTTC
v_gene: TRBV28
j_gene: TRBJ2-7
abundance: NA
d_gene: NA

CDR3aa: CAWSVLGGGTDTQYF
CDR3nt: TGTGCCTGGAGTGTACTTGGAGGTGGCACAGATACGCAGTATTTT
v_gene: TRBV30
j_gene: TRBJ2-3
abundance: NA
d_gene: NA

CDR3aa: CASSPSLGGNTEAFF
CDR3nt: TGTGCCAGCAGTCCAAGCCTGGGGGGGAACACTGAAGCTTTCTTT
v_gene: TRBV28
j_gene: TRBJ1-1
abundance: few
d_gene: NA

CDR3aa: CASSPADRDGANVLTF
CDR3nt: TGCGCCAGCAGCCCCGCCGACAGGGATGGGGCCAACGTCCTGACTTTC
v_gene: TRBV4-3
j_gene: TRBJ2-6
abundance: NA
d_gene: TRBD1

CDR3aa: CASRRDRGQSTNEKLFF
CDR3nt: TGCGCCAGTCGCCGGGACAGGGGACAGTCTACTAATGAAAAACTGTTTTTT
v_gene: TRBV5-1
j_gene: TRBJ1-4
abundance: NA
d_gene: TRBD1

CDR3aa: CASSVTVNTEAFF
CDR3nt: TGTGCCAGCAGCGTCACAGTGAACACTGAAGCTTTCTTT
v_gene: TRBV11-3
j_gene: TRBJ1-1
abundance: NA
d_gene: NA

CDR3aa: CASRKGQVNSPLHF
CDR3nt: TGTGCCAGCAGAAAGGGACAGGTGAATTCACCCCTCCACTTT
v_gene: TRBV2
j_gene: TRBJ1-6
abundance: NA
d_gene: TRBD1